One sample yielded the 18 T cell receptor beta chains listed below, sequenced in a study of early T cells in non-severe SARS-CoV-2 infection. TCRdb independently ran MiXCR on the 5' RACE reads; one entry per CDR3 protein. The table records about 58,000 distinct CDR3 sequences, roughly 8.4% of them present only once. The sequencing sample was made of whole blood. These receptors were collected from an adult who was a healthcare worker with PCR-confirmed SARS-CoV-2 infection or an uninfected control (not recorded which).

This clonotype was detected ten times or more. V gene TRBV7-2 combines with J gene TRBJ1-5; D perhaps matches TRBD1 (5 bases). The V gene lost 3 bases and the J gene lost 6 bases, with 15 bases spanning the gap. The CDR3 has 15 amino acids. Germline V gene sequence: CDR1 SGHTA, CDR2 FQGNSA. CDR3 protein: CASSLGVREAQPQHF. The CDR3 nucleotides read TGTGCCAGCAGCTTGGGTGTCAGGGAGGCTCAGCCCCAGCATTTT.

This clonotype was seen repeatedly, ten times or more. The chain joins TRBV29-1 to TRBJ2-1; D uncertain. Germline lookup yields CDR1 SQVTM and CDR2 ANQGSEA. V was pared by 5 bases and J by 7 bases, with 6 bases between. The CDR3 length is 10 residues. CDR3 sequence: CSVFRNEQFF. As DNA, the CDR3 is TGCAGCGTTTTCAGGAATGAGCAGTTCTTC.

This clonotype has ten or more counts. The chain links TRBV7-9 to TRBJ1-1; TRBD1 matches at 7 bases. The CDR3 is 16 residues long. From germline, CDR1 is SEHNR and CDR2 FQNEAQ (reference sequence). Trimming at V came to 0 bases and at J to 1 base, leaving 5 bases not matched to a gene. CDR3 DNA sequence: TGTGCCAGCAGCTTAGCAGATGGGACAGAGAACACTGAAGCTTTCTTT. Translating it yields CASSLADGTENTEAFF.

The sample holds many counts of this clonotype. The J gene is TRBJ2-3, the V gene TRBV7-3; 10 bases line up with TRBD2. This CDR3 region has 16 residues. V lost 3 bases and J lost 4; bases outside the gene matches: 7. Germline lookup yields CDR1 SGHTA and CDR2 FQGTGA. The CDR3 sequence is CASSLTSGPEADTQYF. CDR3 coding DNA: TGTGCCAGCAGCTTGACTAGCGGGCCGGAGGCAGATACGCAGTATTTT. Full variable domain (rest looked up from reference TRBV7-3 and TRBJ2-3): GAGVSQTPSNKVTEKGKYVELRCDPISGHTALYWYRQSLGQGPEFLIYFQGTGAADDSGLPNDRFFAVRPEGSVSTLKIQRTERGDSAVYLCASSLTSGPEADTQYFGPGTRLTVL.

This clonotype was detected many times. The rearrangement uses TRBV7-3 and TRBJ2-3; D not resolved. The CDR3 runs 15 residues. Trimming pared 6 bases from V and 6 bases from J, leaving 19 bases between. Germline lookup yields CDR1 SGHTA and CDR2 FQGTGA. Written as DNA, the CDR3 is TGTGCCAGCAGTTACGACCCCCGACTCCCCGATACGCAGTATTTT. It codes for CASSYDPRLPDTQYF.

This clonotype was observed at least ten times. The V call is TRBV20-1, the J call TRBJ2-7, with 7 bases identical to TRBD2. This CDR3 has 11 residues. V gave up 8 bases and J gave up 2 bases; unmatched junction bases: 3. Per germline, CDR1 DFQATT and CDR2 SNEGSKA (reference sequence). The DNA for the CDR3 is TGCAGTCTAGCGGACACCTACGAGCAGTACTTC. Its translation is CSLADTYEQYF.

There are many counts of this clonotype. The J gene is TRBJ2-2, the V gene TRBV28, with D tentatively TRBD1 or TRBD2 (5 bases each). The CDR3 covers 15 residues. With 5 bases removed from V and 5 bases from J, the gap between germline ends came to 15 bases. Germline values: CDR1 MDHEN, CDR2 SYDVKM. Here the CDR3 reads CASSPGGPGTGELFF. In nucleotides, the CDR3 is TGTGCCAGCAGTCCTGGGGGACCAGGAACCGGGGAGCTGTTTTTT.

This clonotype was picked up many times. The chain's CDR3 is CASRGRVEETQYF. The DNA of the CDR3 is TGTGCCAGTAGGGGCAGGGTCGAGGAGACCCAGTACTTC. The chain combines TRBV19 with TRBJ2-5; D may be TRBD1 (5 bases). Looked up from germline, CDR1 is LNHDA and CDR2 is SQIVND (reference sequence). V lost 6 bases and J lost 5, with 13 bases in between. The CDR3 spans 13 residues.

The chain joins TRBV5-5 to TRBJ1-5; D is unclear. Germline loops: CDR1 SGHKS, CDR2 YYEKEE (reference sequence). This CDR3 region has 13 residues. The ends were cut back, 3 bases at V and 6 bases at J, with 10 bases in the middle. The CDR3 protein is CASSWYGGQPQHF. The CDR3 nucleotides are TGTGCCAGCAGCTGGTATGGAGGTCAGCCCCAGCATTTT. The whole variable domain, remainder taken from reference TRBV5-5 and TRBJ1-5, is DAGVTQSPTHLIKTRGQQVTLRCSPISGHKSVSWYQQVLGQGPQFIFQYYEKEERGRGNFPDRFSARQFPNYSSELNVNALLLGDSALYLCASSWYGGQPQHFGDGTRLSIL.

This clonotype was recorded a few times. The chain joins TRBV15 to TRBJ2-1; 13 nucleotides agree with TRBD2. Germline CDR1 LNHNV, CDR2 YYDKDF (reference sequence). The CDR3 loop spans 17 amino acids. The J segment lost 7 bases and the V segment lost 1 base, leaving 7 bases of the junction unmatched. In nucleotides, the CDR3 is TGTGCCACCAGCAGAGTCCCTTCGGGACTAGCGGGAAATGAGCAGTTCTTC. It is translated as CATSRVPSGLAGNEQFF.

This clonotype was detected only a few times. The chain links TRBV7-6 to TRBJ2-1, with no clear D. This CDR3 has 14 residues. Per the germline V gene, CDR1 is SGHVS and CDR2 is FNYEAQ. V shed 1 base and J shed 6 bases, with 10 bases lying between them. CDR3 sequence: CASSLVQKGNEQFF. The CDR3 nucleotides are TGTGCCAGCAGCTTAGTACAGAAAGGCAATGAGCAGTTCTTC.

This clonotype came up a few times. The J gene is TRBJ1-1, the V gene TRBV7-9, with D unclear. V lost 4 bases and J lost 5, with 14 bases in between. The germline V gene encodes CDR1 SEHNR and CDR2 FQNEAQ (reference sequence). The CDR3 covers 14 residues. The CDR3 DNA follows: TGTGCCAGCAGCTCCGCTCGGGTGTCGACTGAAGCTTTCTTT. It translates to CASSSARVSTEAFF. Variable domain in full (rest from reference TRBV7-9 and TRBJ1-1): DTGVSQNPRHKITKRGQNVTFRCDPISEHNRLYWYRQTLGQGPEFLTYFQNEAQLEKSRLLSDRFSAERPKGSFSTLEIQRTEQGDSAMYLCASSSARVSTEAFFGQGTRLTVV.

The rearrangement links TRBV2 to TRBJ2-3; no reliable D call. This CDR3 is built from 16 residues. The V and J ends lost 6 bases and 2 bases respectively, with 18 bases between them. Per the germline V gene, CDR1 is SNHLY and CDR2 is FYNNEI. The CDR3 DNA follows: TGTGCCAGCAGGGACCCTGAGGCAGGTCTCACAGATACGCAGTATTTT. Translated: CASRDPEAGLTDTQYF. Based on the CDR3 plus reference TRBV2 and TRBJ2-3, the full variable domain is EPEVTQTPSHQVTQMGQEVILRCVPISNHLYFYWYRQILGQKVEFLVSFYNNEISEKSEIFDDQFSVERPDGSNFTLKIRSTKLEDSAMYFCASRDPEAGLTDTQYFGPGTRLTVL.

In its sample, this clonotype was seen many times. The chain is built from TRBV28 and TRBJ1-6, with D perhaps matching TRBD1 (6 bases). This CDR3 is built from 15 residues. V lost 3 bases to trimming and J lost 10 bases, with 16 bases between them. CDR1 MDHEN and CDR2 SYDVKM come from the germline V gene. In DNA, the CDR3 is TGTGCCAGCAGTTTGGGAGGAGGGGGGAAATCACCCCTCCACTTT. It yields the protein CASSLGGGGKSPLHF.

This chain uses TRBV29-1 with TRBJ1-2, with TRBD1 matching 8 bases. Trimming cost V 4 bases and J 8 bases; bases outside gene matches: 12. Per the germline V gene, CDR1 is SQVTM and CDR2 is ANQGSEA. CDR3 length: 14 amino acids. This chain's CDR3 is CSVVAGQGFQGYTF. CDR3 coding DNA: TGCAGCGTTGTCGCCGGACAGGGCTTTCAGGGCTACACCTTC.

The rearrangement uses TRBV7-6 and TRBJ2-2; 7 nucleotides agree with TRBD2. The V and J ends lost 7 bases and 10 bases, in that order; junction bases with no gene match: 12. The V gene's germline CDR1 is SGHVS and CDR2 FNYEAQ. The CDR3 length is 14 residues. The CDR3 nucleotides read TGTGCCAGCACCCCCGGGGGAGGGGCCGAGGAGCTGTTTTTT. This sequence encodes CASTPGGGAEELFF.

A few counts support this clonotype. The CDR3 coding sequence is TGTGCCAGCAGCTCTCCAGGGCCCTCCACCGAGCAGTACTTC. Residues: CASSSPGPSTEQYF. This chain links TRBV7-9 with TRBJ2-7, with D possibly being TRBD1 (5 bases). Trimming removed 4 bases from V and 6 bases from J, with 16 bases in between. Germline V CDR1 and CDR2: SEHNR, FQNEAQ (reference sequence). This CDR3 spans 14 amino acids.

This clonotype appeared many times. J is TRBJ2-3 and V is TRBV10-3; 14 bases map to TRBD2. This CDR3 region has 16 residues. CDR1 is ENHRY and CDR2 is SYGVKD in the germline V gene. V trimming: 3 bases; J trimming: 5 bases; junction bases outside the gene matches: 4. The CDR3 reads CAISEGLAGGVDTQYF. CDR3 sequence (DNA): TGTGCCATCAGTGAAGGACTAGCGGGAGGAGTAGATACGCAGTATTTT.